This T cell receptor beta chain was sequenced in a study of blood T cell repertoires in COVID-19. The overall study: Acute and convalescent COVID-19 samples came from the United States, Italy and Spain.

Measured with immunoSEQ multiplex PCR; TCRdb has only the in-frame clones, and not every one. The sample carries about 46,000 clones, over 85% recorded once. Germline V gene lookup returns CDR1 SGHVS and CDR2 FQNEAQ. This CDR3 contains 14 residues. V was shortened by 2 bases and J by 4 bases, with 12 bases between the two germline ends. This TCR was recovered from a man aged 65 to 79 with active COVID-19. The source material was peripheral blood. V and J are TRBV7-8 and TRBJ2-7, with D unresolved. The CDR3 region is CASSLNQYLYEQYF. The CDR3, as DNA: TGTGCCAGCAGCTTAAACCAATACTTGTACGAGCAGTACTTC.